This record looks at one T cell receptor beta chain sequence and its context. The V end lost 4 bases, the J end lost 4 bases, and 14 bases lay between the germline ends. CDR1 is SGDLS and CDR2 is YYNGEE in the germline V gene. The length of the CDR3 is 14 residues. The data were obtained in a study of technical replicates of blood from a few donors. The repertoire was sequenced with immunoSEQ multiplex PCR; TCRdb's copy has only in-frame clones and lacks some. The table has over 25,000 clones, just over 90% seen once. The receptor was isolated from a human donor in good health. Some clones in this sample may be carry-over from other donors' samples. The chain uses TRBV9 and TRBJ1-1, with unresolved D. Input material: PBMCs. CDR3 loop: CASSSTPVGTEAFF. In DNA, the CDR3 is TGTGCCAGCAGCTCAACCCCGGTCGGCACTGAAGCTTTCTTT.